The 14 T cell receptor beta chains given below trace back to one sample, sequenced in a study of blood T cells in healthy people across ages. A J-beta primer mix and a sample-barcoded 5' primer were used in a second PCR of roughly 6 to 11 cycles. MiXCR, run by TCRdb on the 5' RACE reads, gives a single entry per CDR3 protein. This repertoire shows approximately 1,700,000 distinct CDR3 sequences, about 39% found once; its top ten account for approximately 22%. Source material: blood. Every receptor here comes from a human donor in good health.

This chain uses TRBV7-2 with TRBJ2-3; 9 bases map to TRBD2. CDR3 size: 15 residues. CDR1 SGHTA and CDR2 FQGNSA come from the germline V gene. Germline trimming cut 5 bases from V and 2 bases from J; bases unmatched to any gene: 5. CDR3 nucleotide sequence: TGTGCCAGCAGCACAATAGCGGGGGACACAGATACGCAGTATTTT. Amino acids: CASSTIAGDTDTQYF.

The rearrangement uses TRBV11-3 and TRBJ2-4; no definite D call. The CDR3 totals 15 residues. Germline loops: CDR1 SGHNT, CDR2 YENEEA. Trimming removed 8 bases at V and 1 base at J, with 15 bases between. The CDR3 bases are TGTGCCAGCTCTAGAGAGAATTGGGCCAAAAACATTCAGTACTTC. Protein: CASSRENWAKNIQYF.

This clonotype was detected a few times. The germline gene is not matched at one end of the junction; a read error may be the cause. The gene calls are TRBV9 and TRBJ2-7; D unresolved. Germline V gene data show CDR1 as SGDLS and CDR2 as YYNGEE. The CDR3 extends over 14 amino acids. The DNA for the CDR3 is TGCGCCAGCAGCGTAGAGGACCGTTCCTACGAGCAGTACTTC. The encoded protein is CASSVEDRSYEQYF. Using reference TRBV9 and TRBJ2-7 for the parts outside the CDR3, the full variable domain is DSGVTQTPKHLITATGQRVTLRCSPRSGDLSVYWYQQSLDQGLQFLIQYYNGEERAKGNILERFSAQQFPDLHSELNLSSLELGDSALYFCASSVEDRSYEQYFGPGTRLTVT.

This chain connects TRBV7-2 to TRBJ1-6; 7 bases agree with TRBD1. Germline V lookup: CDR1 SGHTA, CDR2 FQGNSA. After removal of 5 bases from V and 8 bases from J, the junction contained 9 bases not matched to a gene. CDR3 length: 15 amino acids. CDR3 in amino acids: CASSLPGTEYSPLHF. As DNA, the CDR3 is TGTGCCAGCAGCCTCCCCGGGACAGAGTATTCACCCCTCCACTTT.

The chain combines TRBV10-3 with TRBJ2-5, with D possibly matching TRBD2 (5 bases). The CDR3 totals 17 residues. Per the germline V gene, CDR1 is ENHRY and CDR2 is SYGVKD. Trimming shortened V by 2 bases and J by 4 bases, and 20 bases separated the two germline ends. The DNA for the CDR3 is TGTGCCATCAGTGAGCCGGGATCCTACGGGGTTGGAGAGACCCAGTACTTC. Protein product: CAISEPGSYGVGETQYF.

The genes are TRBV20-1 and TRBJ1-1, with a possible D match to TRBD1 (5 bases). V lost 5 bases to trimming and J lost 1 base, with 14 bases between them. The germline V gene has CDR1 DFQATT and CDR2 SNEGSKA (reference sequence). This CDR3 region has 14 residues. The CDR3: CSALGVWGNTEAFF. The CDR3 nucleotides read TGCAGTGCTCTGGGGGTCTGGGGGAACACTGAAGCTTTCTTT.

This clonotype was seen only a few times. V usage is TRBV7-8 and J usage is TRBJ2-2, with 8 bases fitting TRBD1. This CDR3 has 15 residues. Germline V lookup: CDR1 SGHVS, CDR2 FQNEAQ. Trimming took 4 bases from V and 4 from J; bases not matched to a gene: 5. CDR3 in amino acids: CASSSQGAGTGELFF. The CDR3 DNA is TGTGCCAGCAGCTCGCAGGGGGCAGGCACCGGGGAGCTGTTTTTT.

J is TRBJ1-5 and V is TRBV6-5, with D perhaps matching TRBD1 (5 bases). Trimming shortened V by 4 bases and J by 3 bases, and 16 bases separated the two germline ends. Germline CDR1 reads MNHEY; CDR2 reads SVGAGI. The CDR3 sequence is 16 residues long. The CDR3 coding sequence is TGTGCCAGCAGTTCCACCGGGACCTCTTCCAATCAGCCCCAGCATTTT. This sequence encodes CASSSTGTSSNQPQHF.

The rearrangement uses TRBV29-1 and TRBJ2-7, with D maybe TRBD1 (6 bases). The germline CDR1 and CDR2 sequences are SQVTM and ANQGSEA. V lost 5 bases to trimming and J lost 2 bases, with 13 bases between them. The CDR3 runs to 13 residues. The CDR3 DNA reads TGCAGCGTTCGGACAGCCTTAACCTACGAGCAGTACTTC. Its translation: CSVRTALTYEQYF.

This clonotype was seen more than once but under ten times. This chain links TRBV7-3 with TRBJ2-1; a possible D gene is TRBD2 (5 bases). V was pared by 1 base and J by 4 bases, with 8 bases between. CDR1 and CDR2 from the germline V gene are SGHTA and FQGTGA. The CDR3 is 14 residues long. CDR3 coding DNA: TGTGCCAGCAGCTTAAACGGGATGTACAATGAGCAGTTCTTC. Amino acids: CASSLNGMYNEQFF.

The chain carries TRBV20-1 and TRBJ1-2, with 7 positions matching TRBD1. Germline CDR1 reads DFQATT; CDR2 reads SNEGSKA (reference sequence). V lost 4 bases, J lost 3 bases, and 5 bases stayed unmatched. The CDR3 is made up of 13 amino acids. Written as DNA, the CDR3 is TGCAGTGCTACAGGGGGAATTGACTATGGCTACACCTTC. Amino acids: CSATGGIDYGYTF.

This clonotype has more than one count but fewer than ten. Mismatch with germline at one junction end may stem from a read error. In DNA, the CDR3 is TGTGCCAGCGGCCAACTAGCGGGGGGGTCGTCAGGCAAAAACATTCAGTGCTTC. This gives the protein CASGQLAGGSSGKNIQCF. The rearrangement uses TRBV6-1 and TRBJ2-4; 13 positions match TRBD2. This CDR3 is 18 amino acids long. From germline, CDR1 is MNHNS and CDR2 SASEGT.

In the case of this clonotype: A read error may produce the germline difference seen at one junction end. The V and J genes are TRBV15 and TRBJ1-5; D may be TRBD1 (6 bases). Germline lookup yields CDR1 LNHNV and CDR2 YYDKDF (reference sequence). This CDR3 region has 15 residues. Written as DNA, the CDR3 is TGTGTCACCAGCAGCTCACAGGGCTGGAATCAGCCCCAGCATTTT. This sequence encodes CVTSSSQGWNQPQHF.

This clonotype was observed a few times. The chain is built from TRBV29-1 and TRBJ2-7; 8 bases fit TRBD1. J lost 7 bases, V lost 3 bases, and 14 bases had no gene match. The CDR3 extends over 15 amino acids. Germline CDR1 SQVTM, CDR2 ANQGSEA. The DNA for the CDR3 is TGCAGCGTTGATTCGGCTTACAGGGGGTCAGGAGAGCAGTACTTC. This codes for CSVDSAYRGSGEQYF.